These 30 T cell receptor beta chains originate from one sample sequenced in a study of Graves' ophthalmopathy and Graves' hyperthyroidism. TCR beta CDR3 regions were amplified from RNA transcripts. A first-round RT-PCR used HTBI primers, followed by a second-round multiplex PCR. Each CDR3 protein is one row after TCRdb ran MiXCR on the multiplex PCR reads. The sample shows around 670,000 distinct CDR3 sequences, roughly 40% of them seen only once. The sequencing input was peripheral blood. The receptor source for this set is an adult man with Graves' ophthalmopathy.

This clonotype was found a few times. The chain recombines TRBV9 with TRBJ2-7; D is ambiguous. The V and J ends lost 3 bases and 0 bases respectively, with 13 bases between them. Per the germline V gene, CDR1 is SGDLS and CDR2 is YYNGEE. The CDR3 extends over 15 amino acids. CDR3 sequence reads: CASSATSASSYEQYF. The CDR3, as DNA: TGTGCCAGCAGCGCCACGTCCGCGAGCTCCTACGAGCAGTACTTC.

There are many counts of this clonotype. This chain connects TRBV7-8 to TRBJ1-1; TRBD1 matches at 10 bases. The germline V gene encodes CDR1 SGHVS and CDR2 FQNEAQ. Trimming at V came to 5 bases and at J to 5 bases, leaving 8 bases not matched to a gene. The CDR3 is 15 amino acids. The CDR3 nucleotides read TGTGCCAGCAGCCCCGACAGGGGGCGGATTACTGAAGCTTTCTTT. Translation: CASSPDRGRITEAFF.

The chain recombines TRBV29-1 with TRBJ2-7, with 9 bases that match TRBD1. The trim removed 5 bases at V and 2 bases at J, leaving 10 bases unmatched. Germline loops: CDR1 SQVTM, CDR2 ANQGSEA. This CDR3 region has 15 residues. The CDR3 DNA sequence: TGCAGCGTTCGCCACCGGGACAGGGACCCCTACGAGCAGTACTTC. Protein: CSVRHRDRDPYEQYF.

The chain combines TRBV6-1 with TRBJ1-1; TRBD1 aligns across 7 bases. The junction had 6 bases not matched to a gene; V was cut back by 5 bases and J by 6 bases. CDR1 and CDR2 (germline): MNHNS, SASEGT. The CDR3 loop spans 13 amino acids. CDR3 residues: CASSYGRGAEAFF. In DNA, the CDR3 is TGTGCCAGCAGTTACGGCAGGGGGGCTGAAGCTTTCTTT.

As concerns this clonotype: A much bigger clone sits one base away, suggesting this may be a read error. The chain couples TRBV7-2 to TRBJ2-7, with 7 positions matching TRBD2. The CDR3 is made up of 14 amino acids. Germline loops: CDR1 SGHTA, CDR2 FQGNSA. The CDR3 coding sequence is TGTGCCAGCAGCTCACGACTAGCTGGGACCGAGCGGTACTTC. It encodes CASSSRLAGTERYF.

The rearrangement links TRBV29-1 to TRBJ2-5; weak D call: TRBD1 (6 bases). The CDR3 totals 15 residues. Germline CDR1 is SQVTM and CDR2 is ANQGSEA. V shed 4 bases and J shed 1 base, with 16 bases lying between them. The CDR3 bases are TGCAGCGTTGCCAGCTTCACAGGGTTCCAAGAGACCCAGTACTTC. Amino acids: CSVASFTGFQETQYF.

This clonotype turned up a few times. The chain is built from TRBV4-2 and TRBJ1-1; no firm D call. The CDR3 sequence is 15 residues long. CDR1 is LGHNA, CDR2 YNFKEQ, per germline. Trimming took off 1 base at V and 4 bases at J, with 13 bases between the two ends. The CDR3 nucleotides read TGTGCCAGCAGCCAAGTTGCCAGCCCGGGCACTGAAGCTTTCTTT. Amino acid sequence: CASSQVASPGTEAFF.

This chain connects TRBV20-1 to TRBJ1-4; tentatively, D is TRBD1 (6 bases). Trimming cost V 3 bases and J 7 bases, with 12 bases left between them. CDR3 length: 13 residues. CDR1 and CDR2 from the germline V gene are DFQATT and SNEGSKA (reference sequence). CDR3 sequence (DNA): TGCAGTGCTAGTACCTCGACAGGTGAAAAACTGTTTTTT. Encoded protein: CSASTSTGEKLFF.

This sequence joins TRBV25-1 and TRBJ2-5; 8 positions agree with TRBD1. Trimming cost V 11 bases and J 4 bases; bases outside gene matches: 6. The CDR3 consists of 12 residues. Germline CDR1 reads MGHDK; CDR2 reads SYGVNS. CDR3 residues: CAWATGAETQYF. The CDR3 region has the DNA TGTGCCTGGGCGACAGGGGCAGAGACCCAGTACTTC.

This clonotype was detected ten times or more. CDR3 region: CASSTEGHEQYF. The DNA for the CDR3 is TGTGCCAGCAGCACCGAGGGGCACGAGCAGTACTTC. V usage is TRBV9 and J usage is TRBJ2-7; perhaps D is TRBD1 or TRBD2 (5 bases each). The V end lost 4 bases, the J end lost 5 bases, and 10 bases lay between the germline ends. The CDR3 contains 12 residues. Germline V CDR1 and CDR2: SGDLS, YYNGEE.

V usage is TRBV10-3 and J usage is TRBJ2-7; D tentatively reads TRBD1 or TRBD2 (5 bases each). CDR1 is ENHRY, CDR2 SYGVKD, per germline. The CDR3 is 13 residues long. V was shortened by 10 bases and J by 2 bases, with 15 bases between the two germline ends. CDR3 DNA sequence: TGTGCCAGCAGGGATGGGGGTCCCTACGAGCAGTACTTC. Translating it yields CASRDGGPYEQYF.

The chain is built from TRBV15 and TRBJ2-7, with D unresolved. The CDR3 length is 14 residues. Germline V CDR1 and CDR2: LNHNV, YYDKDF (reference sequence). V lost 3 bases and J 2 bases, leaving 11 bases between the germline ends. CDR3 region: CATSSGLGTYEQYF. CDR3 DNA sequence: TGTGCCACCAGCAGCGGTTTAGGAACCTACGAGCAGTACTTC. Full variable domain (remainder filled in from reference TRBV15 and TRBJ2-7): DAMVIQNPRYQVTQFGKPVTLSCSQTLNHNVMYWYQQKSSQAPKLLFHYYDKDFNNEADTPDNFQSRRPNTSFCFLDIRSPGLGDTAMYLCATSSGLGTYEQYFGPGTRLTVT.

The table lists this clonotype with a few counts. The genes are TRBV9 and TRBJ1-2, with 7 bases matching TRBD1. The V segment lost 5 bases and the J segment 2 bases; nucleotides outside the gene matches: 12. This CDR3 contains 16 residues. Germline CDR1 is SGDLS and CDR2 is YYNGEE. DNA for the CDR3: TGTGCCAGCAGTTTAAGCGGTGGCAGGGGGAACTATGGCTACACCTTC. This gives the protein CASSLSGGRGNYGYTF. Full variable domain (remainder filled in from reference TRBV9 and TRBJ1-2): DSGVTQTPKHLITATGQRVTLRCSPRSGDLSVYWYQQSLDQGLQFLIQYYNGEERAKGNILERFSAQQFPDLHSELNLSSLELGDSALYFCASSLSGGRGNYGYTFGSGTRLTVV.

This clonotype was counted between two and nine times. The chain carries TRBV6-4 and TRBJ1-3; the D is unclear. This CDR3 region has 14 residues. CDR1 is MRHNA and CDR2 is SNTAGT in the germline V gene. The V gene lost 6 bases and the J gene lost 11 bases, with 20 bases spanning the gap. CDR3 residues: CASRSISGVKAIYF. The CDR3 nucleotides are TGTGCCAGCAGATCAATATCAGGAGTCAAGGCCATATATTTT.

The chain combines TRBV19 with TRBJ2-7; tentative D call: TRBD1 (6 bases). The germline V and J ends were trimmed by 1 base and 2 bases, with 12 bases remaining between them. The CDR3 has 15 residues. CDR1 is LNHDA, CDR2 SQIVND, per germline (reference sequence). The CDR3 DNA reads TGTGCCAGTAGTATAGTAGGGACAAATACCTACGAGCAGTACTTC. Its translation: CASSIVGTNTYEQYF.

The chain is built from TRBV7-9 and TRBJ1-3; D uncertain. V was shortened by 3 bases and J by 1 base, with 7 bases between the two germline ends. The CDR3 is made up of 14 amino acids. Germline values: CDR1 SEHNR, CDR2 FQNEAQ (reference sequence). Here the CDR3 reads CASSFSRSGNTIYF. The CDR3 coding sequence is TGTGCCAGCAGCTTCTCACGGTCTGGAAACACCATATATTTT.

For this clonotype: The CDR3 end shows no conserved phenylalanine or tryptophan, and so a read error is likely. This chain connects TRBV14 to TRBJ1-1; D call uncertain. CDR1 SGHDN and CDR2 FVKESK come from the germline V gene. The germline V and J ends were trimmed by 4 bases and 3 bases, with 12 bases remaining between them. The CDR3 contains 14 residues. The CDR3 region has the DNA TGTGCCAGCAGCCCCCCCAAAGGCTACACTGAAGCTTTCCTT. Translation gives CASSPPKGYTEAFL.

As DNA, the CDR3 is TGTGCCAGCAGCGCGGCGCGCAGGAACACTGAAGCTTTCTTT. Its protein product is CASSAARRNTEAFF. The chain carries TRBV7-2 and TRBJ1-1; D ambiguous. V lost 5 bases, J lost 1 base, and 11 bases lay in between. CDR3 length: 14 residues. CDR1 SGHTA and CDR2 FQGNSA come from the germline V gene.

The chain recombines TRBV2 with TRBJ2-5; a weak D match, TRBD2 (6 bases). The J call could be wrong; TRBJ2-1 is a better fit for the DNA end. The germline V gene has CDR1 SNHLY and CDR2 FYNNEI. The CDR3 length is 13 residues. CDR3 coding DNA: TGTGCCAGCACGGGACTCCTCGACAATGAGCAGTTCTTC. Translation gives CASTGLLDNEQFF.

This chain links TRBV7-9 with TRBJ2-5; 7 bases agree with TRBD1. V shed 2 bases and J 7 bases; nucleotides not matched to a gene: 7. This CDR3 spans 14 amino acids. Germline loops: CDR1 SEHNR, CDR2 FQNEAQ (reference sequence). The CDR3 sequence: CASSLPTGVGTQYF. In DNA form, the CDR3 reads TGTGCCAGCAGCTTACCCACAGGGGTGGGGACCCAGTACTTC.

This clonotype was seen a handful of times. V gene TRBV12-3 or TRBV12-4 combines with J gene TRBJ2-5; 10 bases line up with TRBD2. Trimming removed 6 bases from V and 2 bases from J; junction bases left unmatched: 6. The CDR3 extends over 15 amino acids. For the CDR3, the DNA is TGTGCCAGCAGCCATCCTAGCGGGGGTCAAGAGACCCAGTACTTC. Amino acid sequence: CASSHPSGGQETQYF.

As concerns this clonotype: Its ends do not fully match the called genes, so a read error is possible. The rearrangement joins TRBV7-9 to TRBJ2-7, with unresolved D. Per germline, CDR1 SEHNR and CDR2 FQNEAQ (reference sequence). The CDR3 contains 15 residues. CDR3 amino acids: CASSPQSDTSYEQYF. CDR3 nucleotides: TGCGCCAGCAGCCCCCAGAGCGACACCTCCTACGAGCAGTACTTC.

The chain recombines TRBV20-1 with TRBJ2-7, with 7 positions matching TRBD2. Germline-derived CDR1 and CDR2 are DFQATT and SNEGSKA (reference sequence). CDR3 size: 20 residues. The V gene end was trimmed by 0 bases and the J gene end by 7 bases; junction bases not matched to a gene: 27. The CDR3 bases are TGCAGTGCTAGAGAAACTAGCGCGATCCACGGGAGACCCGACTTGACAGAGCAGTACTTC. It encodes CSARETSAIHGRPDLTEQYF.

V gene TRBV7-9 combines with J gene TRBJ1-4, with 7 bases lining up with TRBD1. In germline, CDR1 is SEHNR, CDR2 FQNEAQ (reference sequence). After removal of 2 bases from V and 0 bases from J, the junction contained 3 bases not matched to a gene. The length of the CDR3 is 16 residues. CDR3 nucleotides: TGTGCCAGCAGCTTACGGACAGGCCCAACTAATGAAAAACTGTTTTTT. This encodes CASSLRTGPTNEKLFF.

In its sample, this clonotype was seen many times. J is TRBJ1-2 and V is TRBV7-9; D remains unclear. The germline V gene encodes CDR1 SEHNR and CDR2 FQNEAQ (reference sequence). This CDR3 spans 13 amino acids. V was trimmed by 5 bases and J by 5 bases, leaving 12 bases between them. The CDR3 reads CASSLDSGYGYTF. CDR3 nucleotides: TGTGCCAGCAGCCTCGATTCCGGGTATGGCTACACCTTC.

This clonotype showed up just once. The chain joins TRBV20-1 to TRBJ1-2; maybe TRBD1 (5 bases). Germline assignment: CDR1 DFQATT and CDR2 SNEGSKA (reference sequence). The CDR3 length is 15 residues. V was pared by 3 bases and J by 1 base, with 15 bases between. The CDR3 region is CSARAGTEDNYGYTF. CDR3 DNA sequence: TGCAGTGCTAGGGCCGGGACTGAAGATAACTATGGCTACACCTTC.

The V gene is TRBV10-3, the J gene TRBJ2-7; 13 bases fit TRBD2. CDR3 size: 14 residues. V lost 10 bases and J lost 7; bases outside the gene matches: 10. Germline V gene lookup returns CDR1 ENHRY and CDR2 SYGVKD. The CDR3 DNA follows: TGTGCCAGCAGGACTAGCGGGAGCCTAGGAGAGCAGTACTTC. Translation gives CASRTSGSLGEQYF.

There are a few counts of this clonotype. The junction shows a germline mismatch at one end, possibly a read error. This chain connects TRBV5-5 to TRBJ1-5; D is unresolved. This CDR3 has 12 residues. Germline V CDR1 and CDR2: SGHKS, YYEKEE (reference sequence). CDR3 sequence reads: CASSLMDQLQHF. CDR3 nucleotides: TGTGCCAGCAGCTTGATGGATCAGCTCCAGCATTTT.

This clonotype was observed a few times. The chain joins TRBV7-9 to TRBJ1-4, with 10 bases identical to TRBD1. V shed 5 bases, J shed 8 bases, and the junction held 11 bases outside the gene matches. Germline CDR1 is SEHNR and CDR2 is FQNEAQ (reference sequence). The CDR3 is 16 amino acids. The CDR3, as DNA: TGTGCCAGCAGCCTTTGGGCCGGGACAGGGGAAGAAAAACTGTTTTTT. Protein product: CASSLWAGTGEEKLFF.

This chain links TRBV29-1 with TRBJ2-7; TRBD1 matches at 9 bases. V dropped 4 bases and J dropped 4; count of bases not matched to a gene: 2. Per germline, CDR1 SQVTM and CDR2 ANQGSEA. CDR3 size: 12 residues. The CDR3 reads CSVVDRGYEQYF. The DNA of the CDR3 is TGCAGCGTTGTGGACAGGGGTTACGAGCAGTACTTC.